The source of this TCR beta chain is a study of blood T cell repertoires in COVID-19. As for the study in general: COVID-19 samples, acute and convalescent, were from the United States, Italy and Spain. T cells, B-cell-depleted T cells, or PBMCs supplied cDNA or gDNA.

Method: immunoSEQ multiplex PCR; TCRdb's copy keeps in-frame clones and lacks some. The sample carries over 130,000 clones, 75% to 85% recorded once. This CDR3 contains 13 residues. The germline V and J ends were trimmed by 0 bases and 7 bases, with 7 bases remaining between them. CDR1 and CDR2 from the germline V gene are LGHNA and YNFKEQ. What was sequenced was peripheral blood. This sequence originates from a woman older than 75 with active or convalescent COVID-19. J is TRBJ1-5 and V is TRBV4-2; D is ambiguous. The CDR3 sequence is CASSQDVQQPQHF. The DNA of the CDR3 is TGTGCCAGCAGCCAAGATGTGCAGCAGCCCCAGCATTTT.